Following are 3 T cell receptor beta chains from one sample sequenced in a study of vaccination and CD4 T cells after COVID-19. As to treatment: roughly ten-day PBMC culture with coronavirus spike peptide pools or control peptides (ViraFEST assay). Sequence data for DNA of cultured CD4+ T cells were generated by the Oncomine TCR Beta short-read assay. One entry per CDR3 protein results from TCRdb running MiXCR on the PCR reads. The data contain 13,000 to 15,000 distinct CDR3 sequences, about 46% of them singletons. Their cognate antigens are unknown. What was sequenced was CD4+ T cells from blood, cultured in vitro. These TCRs come from a human donor who had recovered from COVID-19.

This chain joins TRBV19 and TRBJ1-5, with 8 bases identical to TRBD1. V shed 4 bases and J 7 bases; nucleotides not matched to a gene: 6. The germline V gene encodes CDR1 LNHDA and CDR2 SQIVND (reference sequence). This CDR3 comprises 14 residues. The CDR3 spells CASSTDRGGQPQHF. The CDR3 coding sequence is TGTGCCAGTAGTACCGACAGGGGCGGACAGCCCCAGCATTTT.

This rearrangement joins TRBV6-5 to TRBJ2-1; weak D call: TRBD2 (6 bases). The V gene's germline CDR1 is MNHEY and CDR2 SVGAGI. The ends were cut back, 2 bases at V and 4 bases at J, with 9 bases in the middle. There are 14 residues in the CDR3. DNA of the CDR3: TGTGCCAGCAGTTACCGGGGGTGGTACAATGAGCAGTTCTTC. Protein: CASSYRGWYNEQFF.

The chain couples TRBV5-1 to TRBJ2-5; D uncertain. The germline V gene has CDR1 SGHRS and CDR2 YFSETQ. The CDR3 length is 13 residues. Trimming took 0 bases from V and 4 from J, leaving 7 bases between them. The CDR3 sequence is CASSLDSLETQYF. The CDR3 nucleotides are TGCGCCAGCAGCTTGGACAGCTTAGAGACCCAGTACTTC.